The rows below give T cell receptor beta chains drawn from one sample of a study of T-cell reconstitution after alpha-beta-depleted transplantation in children. TCRdb called the PCR reads again in MiXCR, with one record for every CDR3 protein. The data show roughly 500,000 distinct CDR3 sequences, 30% to 35% seen once. Sequenced here: PBMCs from the stem cell graft donor, sampled from the stem cell graft. The receptors were gathered from a human donor who donated a stem cell graft to a child with aplastic anemia. Both conserved end residues are part of each CDR3. D genes are given only for firm matches. Expanded clones get a size class; other rows say once, few or many, or leave the size out.

v_call	clone_size	j_call	d_call	cdr3_aa	cdr3_nt
TRBV6-1	NA	TRBJ2-2	NA	CASSRLEPGELFF	TGTGCCAGCAGCCGACTAGAGCCCGGGGAGCTGTTTTTT
TRBV10-2	few	TRBJ2-3	TRBD2	CASDSGRVRTDTQYF	TGCGCCAGCGATAGCGGGAGAGTCCGCACAGATACGCAGTATTTT
TRBV6-1	NA	TRBJ1-2	NA	CATNPRAWGVYGYTF	TGTGCCACAAACCCGAGGGCCTGGGGGGTTTATGGCTACACCTTC
TRBV29-1	many	TRBJ2-3	TRBD1	CSVGRDSSDTQYF	TGCAGCGTTGGCCGGGACAGTTCCGATACGCAGTATTTT
TRBV28	few	TRBJ2-7	TRBD2	CASSVGGTSYEQYF	TGTGCCAGCAGTGTAGGTGGGACTAGCTACGAGCAGTACTTC
TRBV20-1	many	TRBJ2-1	TRBD2	CSAPLAGGPYEQFF	TGCAGTGCTCCACTAGCGGGAGGGCCGTATGAGCAGTTCTTC
TRBV20-1	NA	TRBJ1-2	NA	CSARAGGSYGYTF	TGCAGTGCTAGGGCTGGCGGGTCCTATGGCTACACCTTC
TRBV12-3/TRBV12-4	NA	TRBJ2-3	TRBD1	CASSFGDSSTDTQYF	TGTGCCAGCAGTTTCGGGGACAGCAGCACAGATACGCAGTATTTT
TRBV12-3/TRBV12-4	few	TRBJ2-3	TRBD2	CASSQAGGLVRQGTQYF	TGTGCCAGCAGCCAGGCTGGGGGACTAGTTCGGCAGGGTACGCAGTATTTT
TRBV12-3/TRBV12-4	NA	TRBJ2-1	TRBD1	CASTPGQGYYNEQFF	TGTGCCAGCACCCCGGGACAGGGGTACTACAATGAGCAGTTCTTC
TRBV13	few	TRBJ1-1	NA	CASATPSEAFF	TGTGCCAGCGCGACCCCATCTGAAGCTTTCTTT
TRBV27	NA	TRBJ2-3	NA	CASSLLYRAADTQYF	TGTGCCAGCAGTTTATTGTATCGGGCAGCAGATACGCAGTATTTT
TRBV5-6	few	TRBJ2-1	NA	CASSLWGGGNNEQFF	TGTGCCAGCAGCTTGTGGGGAGGGGGCAACAATGAGCAGTTCTTC
TRBV4-2	NA	TRBJ2-2	NA	CASSQERASDLPGELFF	TGTGCCAGCAGCCAAGAGCGCGCTAGCGATCTACCGGGGGAGCTGTTTTTT
TRBV4-3	NA	TRBJ1-1	NA	CASSRLLNTEAFF	TGCGCCAGCAGCCGACTCCTGAACACTGAAGCTTTCTTT
TRBV5-1	few	TRBJ1-1	NA	CASQDGYTEAFF	TGCGCCAGCCAGGACGGGTACACTGAAGCTTTCTTT
TRBV7-3	NA	TRBJ1-6	NA	CASSLTGGIRSPLHF	TGTGCCAGCAGCTTAACGGGGGGAATTCGGTCACCCCTCCACTTT
TRBV12-3/TRBV12-4	few	TRBJ1-3	TRBD1	CASGTGNGNTIYF	TGTGCCAGCGGGACAGGGAACGGAAACACCATATATTTT
TRBV6-2/TRBV6-3	few	TRBJ2-4	NA	CASSYGNIQYF	TGTGCCAGCAGTTACGGAAACATTCAGTACTTC
TRBV5-1	few	TRBJ1-1	NA	CASTRDPGNTEAFF	TGCGCCAGCACCCGGGACCCCGGGAACACTGAAGCTTTCTTT
TRBV12-3/TRBV12-4	NA	TRBJ1-6	TRBD1	CASRQGEANSPLHF	TGTGCCAGCCGACAGGGTGAGGCTAATTCACCCCTCCACTTT
TRBV12-3/TRBV12-4	NA	TRBJ1-1	TRBD1	CASSLIIQGQAEAFF	TGTGCCAGCAGTCTAATAATCCAAGGACAGGCTGAAGCTTTCTTT
TRBV30	few	TRBJ2-2	NA	CAWSSGTGELFF	TGTGCCTGGAGTTCGGGGACCGGGGAGCTGTTTTTT
TRBV29-1	NA	TRBJ1-1	NA	CSVRQTNTEAFF	TGCAGCGTGAGACAGACGAACACTGAAGCTTTCTTT
TRBV12-3/TRBV12-4	many	TRBJ1-5	TRBD1	CASSSRTGSNQPQHF	TGTGCCAGCAGCTCACGGACAGGATCCAATCAGCCCCAGCATTTT
TRBV14	NA	TRBJ2-4	TRBD1	CASSQTTGVQYF	TGTGCCAGCAGCCAGACCACAGGGGTTCAGTACTTC
TRBV29-1	NA	TRBJ1-1	TRBD1	CSVATGGVNTEAFF	TGCAGCGTTGCGACAGGGGGCGTGAACACTGAAGCTTTCTTT
TRBV10-2	few	TRBJ2-3	NA	CASSEGGPWDTQYF	TGCGCCAGCAGTGAAGGAGGCCCTTGGGATACGCAGTATTTT
TRBV6-2/TRBV6-3	NA	TRBJ1-1	NA	CASSYKSGDMNTEAFF	TGTGCCAGCAGTTACAAGTCAGGGGATATGAACACTGAAGCTTTCTTT
TRBV5-1	few	TRBJ1-2	TRBD1	CASSLGGQRYGYTF	TGCGCCAGCAGCTTGGGGGGACAGCGCTATGGCTACACCTTC
TRBV25-1	NA	TRBJ1-4	NA	CASSEFTGARSEKLFF	TGTGCCAGCAGTGAATTTACCGGGGCGCGTAGTGAAAAACTGTTTTTT